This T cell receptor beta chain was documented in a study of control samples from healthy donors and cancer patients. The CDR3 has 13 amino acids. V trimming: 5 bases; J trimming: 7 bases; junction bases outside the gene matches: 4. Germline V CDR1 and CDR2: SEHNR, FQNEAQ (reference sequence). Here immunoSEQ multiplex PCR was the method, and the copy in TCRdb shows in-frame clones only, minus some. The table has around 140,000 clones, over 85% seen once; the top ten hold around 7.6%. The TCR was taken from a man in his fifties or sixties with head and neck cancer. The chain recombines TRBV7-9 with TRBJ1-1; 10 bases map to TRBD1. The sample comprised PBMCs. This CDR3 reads CASSIGTGVEAFF. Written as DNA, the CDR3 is TGTGCCAGCAGCATCGGGACAGGGGTTGAAGCTTTCTTT.